Given below is one T cell receptor (beta chain) in context. The record originates from a study of shared T cell receptors in the human thymus. V was shortened by 10 bases and J by 4 bases, with 19 bases between the two germline ends. Per germline, CDR1 MDHEN and CDR2 SYDVKM. The CDR3 length is 14 residues. TCRdb keeps only in-frame clones here, not all; method: immunoSEQ multiplex PCR. The sample consists of some 660,000 clones, more than 75% of them appearing once. The same data also contributed to another study, on human thymus T cells.

The TCR sequence derives from a boy in the first two years of life with a congenital heart defect. The specimen was thymocytes. The chain couples TRBV28 to TRBJ1-2; perhaps TRBD1 as D (6 bases). The CDR3 sequence: CATDAMTGRYGYTF. The CDR3 DNA reads as TGTGCCACCGACGCGATGACAGGACGCTATGGCTACACCTTC.